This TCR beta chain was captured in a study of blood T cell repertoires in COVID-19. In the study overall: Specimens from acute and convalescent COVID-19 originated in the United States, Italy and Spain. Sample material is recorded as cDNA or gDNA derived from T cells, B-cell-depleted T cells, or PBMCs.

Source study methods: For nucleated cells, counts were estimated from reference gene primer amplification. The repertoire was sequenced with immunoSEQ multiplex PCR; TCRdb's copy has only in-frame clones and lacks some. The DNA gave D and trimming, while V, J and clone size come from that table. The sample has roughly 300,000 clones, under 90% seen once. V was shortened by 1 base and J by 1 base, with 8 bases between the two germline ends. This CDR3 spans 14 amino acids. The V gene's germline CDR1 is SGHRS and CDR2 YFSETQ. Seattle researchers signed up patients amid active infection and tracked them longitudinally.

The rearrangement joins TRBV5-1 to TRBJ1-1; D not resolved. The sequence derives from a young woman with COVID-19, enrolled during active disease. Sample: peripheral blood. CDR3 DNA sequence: TGCGCCAGCAGCTTGTGGGCCCAGAACACTGAAGCTTTCTTT. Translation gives CASSLWAQNTEAFF.